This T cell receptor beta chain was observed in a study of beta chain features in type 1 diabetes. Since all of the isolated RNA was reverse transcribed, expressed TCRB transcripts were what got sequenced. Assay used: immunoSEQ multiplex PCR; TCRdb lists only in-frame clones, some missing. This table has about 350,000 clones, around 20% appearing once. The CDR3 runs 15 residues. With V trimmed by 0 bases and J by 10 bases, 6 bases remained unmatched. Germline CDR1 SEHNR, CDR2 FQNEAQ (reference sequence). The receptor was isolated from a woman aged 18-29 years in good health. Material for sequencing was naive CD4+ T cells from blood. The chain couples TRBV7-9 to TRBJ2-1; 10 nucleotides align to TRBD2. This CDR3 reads CASSLATSGVGEQFF. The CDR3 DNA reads TGTGCCAGCAGCTTAGCCACTAGCGGGGTCGGCGAGCAGTTCTTC.